Below, 24 T cell receptor beta chains from the same sample are listed, as sequenced in a study of T cells expressing NK-cell markers (dated by TCRdb to the early 2020s). Libraries were prepared through 5' RACE. TCRdb lists the instrument as Illumina HiSeq 2000. TCRdb reprocessed the raw reads; every CDR3 protein sequence is a single record, and DNA is not supplied. The table for this sample shows about 260,000 distinct CDR3 sequences. The top ten constitute around 0.37% of the sample. The specimen was blood T cells: a sorted CD56 or NKG2C T cell subset, CD4+ or CD8+ T cells, or bulk PBMC T cells (not recorded which). These receptors were collected from a man between 18 and 29 years old in good health. Donor details come from another sample of the same person, matched by shared clones.

V usage is TRBV27 and J usage is TRBJ2-3; TCRdb's assignment of TRBD2 cannot be checked, as there is no DNA. Germline CDR1 reads MNHEY; CDR2 reads SMNVEV (reference sequence). This CDR3 contains 16 residues. The CDR3 here is CASSSGLAGGLGTQYF.

The chain carries TRBV11-2 and TRBJ1-4; TCRdb designates TRBD1, a call that cannot be tested without DNA. The CDR3 has 16 amino acids. Per the germline V gene, CDR1 is SGHAT and CDR2 is FQNNGV. The CDR3 here is CASSSHLGGSNEKLFF.

The J gene is TRBJ2-7, the V gene TRBV15; TCRdb's D call, TRBD1, is unchecked because there is no DNA. The CDR3 extends over 13 amino acids. Germline CDR1 is LNHNV and CDR2 is YYDKDF (reference sequence). CDR3 region: CATSRDDGASQYF.

This rearrangement joins TRBV6-2 or TRBV6-3 to TRBJ1-1; the TRBD1 assignment by TCRdb is unverifiable without DNA. CDR1 and CDR2 from the germline V gene are MNHEY and SVGEGT. The length of the CDR3 is 17 residues. CDR3 in amino acids: CATGSGQGSSLNTEAFF.

V and J are TRBV28 and TRBJ1-1; TCRdb's assignment of TRBD1 cannot be checked, as there is no DNA. The CDR3 has 13 residues. Germline CDR1 MDHEN, CDR2 SYDVKM. The CDR3 loop reads CASIAGLNTEAFF.

The J gene is TRBJ2-5, the V gene TRBV12-3 or TRBV12-4; lacking DNA, the TRBD1 call made by TCRdb goes unchecked. The CDR3 covers 17 residues. The CDR3 reads CASSLGFPGPPVETQYF.

The V gene is TRBV29-1, the J gene TRBJ2-7; the D call from TCRdb, TRBD1, cannot be confirmed without DNA. This CDR3 has 14 amino acids. Germline lookup yields CDR1 SQVTM and CDR2 ANQGSEA. This CDR3 is CSVLFSSGTYEQYF.

The V call is TRBV28, the J call TRBJ2-7; TCRdb designates TRBD1, a call that cannot be tested without DNA. Germline CDR1 MDHEN, CDR2 SYDVKM. There are 14 residues in the CDR3. CDR3 amino acids: CASSLGPGIYEQYF.

The CDR3 loop is CASSLDTDSTQYF. The chain uses TRBV7-7 and TRBJ2-3. The CDR3 extends over 13 amino acids. Germline loops: CDR1 SSHAT, CDR2 FNYEAQ (reference sequence).

The rearrangement links TRBV6-5 to TRBJ2-1; TCRdb calls TRBD1, which cannot be checked without DNA. The V gene's germline CDR1 is MNHEY and CDR2 SVGAGI. The length of the CDR3 is 18 residues. The CDR3: CASSWGIGQYVASNEQFF.

V usage is TRBV5-1 and J usage is TRBJ2-3; TCRdb gives TRBD2 as the D gene, but with no DNA this cannot be confirmed. The CDR3 runs 15 residues. CDR1 and CDR2 from the germline V gene are SGHRS and YFSETQ. CDR3 protein: CASTLGGRTTDTQYF. Variable domain in full (rest from reference TRBV5-1 and TRBJ2-3): KAGVTQTPRYLIKTRGQQVTLSCSPISGHRSVSWYQQTPGQGLQFLFEYFSETQRNKGNFPGRFSGRQFSNSRSEMNVSTLELGDSALYLCASTLGGRTTDTQYFGPGTRLTVL.

This chain connects TRBV5-1 to TRBJ2-5. CDR3 length equals 15 residues. Germline loops: CDR1 SGHRS, CDR2 YFSETQ. CDR3 loop: CASSSSMAEQETQYF. The full variable domain, its missing parts supplied by reference TRBV5-1 and TRBJ2-5, is KAGVTQTPRYLIKTRGQQVTLSCSPISGHRSVSWYQQTPGQGLQFLFEYFSETQRNKGNFPGRFSGRQFSNSRSEMNVSTLELGDSALYLCASSSSMAEQETQYFGPGTRLLVL.

The CDR3: CASSVRPVSYEQYF. The chain couples TRBV27 to TRBJ2-7. This CDR3 is built from 14 residues. Germline CDR1 is MNHEY and CDR2 is SMNVEV (reference sequence).

The chain joins TRBV6-2 or TRBV6-3 to TRBJ2-7. Germline CDR1 reads MNHEY; CDR2 reads SVGEGT. The CDR3 runs 11 residues. The CDR3 spells CASSSEYEQYF.

This chain joins TRBV3-1 and TRBJ2-3; TCRdb's D call, TRBD1, is unchecked because there is no DNA. This CDR3 comprises 16 residues. The germline V gene has CDR1 LGHDT and CDR2 YNNKEL (reference sequence). This chain's CDR3 is CASSQGTEGQRNTQYF.

CDR3 in amino acids: CASRGQAARLGGYTF. V and J are TRBV4-1 and TRBJ1-2. The CDR3 length is 15 residues. Looked up from germline, CDR1 is MGHRA and CDR2 is YSYEKL.

This chain links TRBV29-1 with TRBJ2-7; with no DNA, the TCRdb D assignment of TRBD1 cannot be verified. The CDR3 contains 12 residues. CDR1 is SQVTM and CDR2 is ANQGSEA in the germline V gene. The CDR3 here is CSVGPGAYEQYF.

The rearrangement uses TRBV20-1 and TRBJ2-3; TCRdb selects TRBD2, and the lack of DNA leaves this call unchecked. Germline V gene lookup returns CDR1 DFQATT and CDR2 SNEGSKA (reference sequence). The CDR3 spans 13 residues. CDR3 sequence: CSALTSGTDTQYF.

The J gene is TRBJ2-2, the V gene TRBV30; checking the TCRdb D call of TRBD2 is not possible without DNA. The CDR3 is 16 amino acids. Germline V CDR1 and CDR2: GTSNPN, SVGIG (reference sequence). CDR3 residues: CAWSVRASVSTGELFF. Using reference TRBV30 and TRBJ2-2 for the parts outside the CDR3, the full variable domain is SQTIHQWPATLVQPVGSPLSLECTVEGTSNPNLYWYRQAAGRGLQLLFYSVGIGQISSEVPQNLSASRPQDRQFILSSKKLLLSDSGFYLCAWSVRASVSTGELFFGEGSRLTVL.

The CDR3 reads CSADSEWNTEAFF. The rearrangement uses TRBV20-1 and TRBJ1-1. The CDR3 loop spans 13 amino acids. Germline CDR1 DFQATT, CDR2 SNEGSKA (reference sequence).

The chain has TRBV12-3 or TRBV12-4 and TRBJ2-3; absent DNA, TCRdb's TRBD2 call cannot be checked. This CDR3 has 16 residues. The CDR3 reads CASSPRTSGSTDTQYF.

This sequence joins TRBV11-3 and TRBJ2-6. The germline gives CDR1 SGHNT, CDR2 YENEEA. This CDR3 is built from 15 residues. Here the CDR3 reads CASSSRLTGANVLTF.

This chain links TRBV20-1 with TRBJ2-3; the D gene TCRdb calls, TRBD2, cannot be checked with no DNA. The CDR3 sequence is 14 residues long. The germline V gene has CDR1 DFQATT and CDR2 SNEGSKA (reference sequence). CDR3 sequence: CSSYPSGRTDTQYF.

This chain joins TRBV20-1 and TRBJ2-5; TCRdb designates TRBD1, a call that cannot be tested without DNA. Germline CDR1 DFQATT, CDR2 SNEGSKA (reference sequence). CDR3 length equals 15 residues. CDR3 residues: CSARGQQGGTETQYF.